The clone carrying this T cell receptor (beta chain) was observed a handful of times. Its antigen is still unknown. The CDR3 loop spans 13 amino acids. The germline gives CDR1 MNHNS, CDR2 SASEGT. V lost 1 base and J 6 bases, leaving 9 bases between the germline ends. This specimen comes from a study of T cell repertoires in cytomegalovirus infection. Each CDR3 protein is one row after TCRdb ran MiXCR on the reads. The sample lists under 150,000 distinct CDR3 sequences; more than 30% were seen once. The specimen comprised CD8+ T cells from cultured PBMCs, sampled from culture after CMV antigen stimulation. This TCR derives from a human donor in good health (CMV status not recorded). Some clones in this sample may be carry-over from other donors' samples. This sequence joins TRBV6-1 and TRBJ1-1, with no clear D. The CDR3 sequence is CASSEGQTPEAFF. The CDR3, as DNA: TGTGCCAGCAGTGAAGGACAAACTCCTGAAGCTTTCTTT.